This T cell receptor beta chain was observed in a study of CD8 T cells in ankylosing spondylitis. Study-wide findings and caveats: It appeared that ankylosing spondylitis blood was characterized by a TCR beta motif of fewer than ten highly homologous variants. With a CD8+ phenotype, disease-linked clones were relatively rare in peripheral blood.

From the 5' RACE reads, TCRdb called clonotypes with MiXCR, one entry per CDR3 protein. The data contain about 210,000 distinct CDR3 sequences, more than 5.5% of them singletons. Germline lookup yields CDR1 WSHSY and CDR2 SAAADI. The CDR3 length is 15 residues. V gave up 0 bases and J gave up 3 bases, with 9 bases separating them. Comments on this clonotype: Its matching antigen is unknown.

This chain links TRBV10-2 with TRBJ1-3; perhaps TRBD1 as D (6 bases). The source of this sequence is a male donor with ankylosing spondylitis. Material: blood, either unsorted or a sorted T cell fraction (not recorded which). The CDR3 DNA follows: TGCGCCAGCAGTGAGTCGACAGGAGGTGGAAACACCATATATTTT. This gives the protein CASSESTGGGNTIYF.